This T cell receptor beta chain was captured in a study of T-cell reconstitution after alpha-beta-depleted transplantation in children. Using unique molecular identifiers, the investigators prepared the TCRbeta library. Each CDR3 protein is one row after TCRdb ran MiXCR on the PCR reads. The table has roughly 400,000 distinct CDR3 sequences, roughly 20% seen once. The CDR3 runs to 16 residues. Trimming at V came to 0 bases and at J to 0 bases, leaving 5 bases not matched to a gene. CDR1 and CDR2 (germline): SGHKS, YYEKEE (reference sequence). This TCR derives from a human donor who donated a stem cell graft to a child with acute myeloid leukemia. The rearrangement joins TRBV5-5 to TRBJ2-7; 8 bases align to TRBD2. The sequencing here drew on PBMCs from the stem cell graft donor, taken from the stem cell graft. CDR3 in amino acids: CASSLGTSMSSYEQYF. CDR3 DNA sequence: TGTGCCAGCAGCTTGGGGACTAGCATGAGCTCCTACGAGCAGTACTTC.